These T cell receptor beta chains were read from a single sample in a study of CD8+ T cells in alopecia areata. Produced via immunoSEQ multiplex PCR; TCRdb's table is partial and in-frame only. The table lists roughly 170,000 clones, approximately 56% of them singletons, with roughly 14% in the top ten. The material sequenced was CD4+ T cells sorted from blood, taken at week 0. The receptors here all came from a human donor with alopecia areata. Both conserved end residues are part of each CDR3. The D gene is left open where the match is weak. Size is stated for part of the rows, as once, few or many counts, or as a class when the clone is expanded.

D gene: NA; V gene: TRBV5-1; clone size: NA; J gene: TRBJ2-7; CDR3 protein: CASSTGTFSYEQYF; CDR3 DNA: TGCGCCAGCAGCACAGGGACGTTCTCCTACGAGCAGTACTTC
D gene: NA; V gene: TRBV29-1; clone size: few; J gene: TRBJ2-1; CDR3 protein: CSGYNNEQFF; CDR3 DNA: TGCAGCGGATATAACAATGAGCAGTTCTTC
D gene: NA; V gene: TRBV5-6; clone size: many; J gene: TRBJ1-1; CDR3 protein: CASSPGPLGYTEAFF; CDR3 DNA: TGTGCCAGCAGCCCAGGCCCCTTAGGGTACACTGAAGCTTTCTTT
D gene: TRBD2; V gene: TRBV30; clone size: NA; J gene: TRBJ2-7; CDR3 protein: CAWSRGLAGTYEQYF; CDR3 DNA: TGTGCCTGGAGCCGCGGGCTAGCGGGGACCTACGAGCAGTACTTC
D gene: NA; V gene: TRBV10-1; clone size: NA; J gene: TRBJ2-5; CDR3 protein: CASSDGTSQETQYF; CDR3 DNA: TGCGCCAGCAGTGACGGGACATCCCAAGAGACCCAGTACTTC
D gene: NA; V gene: TRBV27; clone size: NA; J gene: TRBJ1-2; CDR3 protein: CASSLSRGFGYTF; CDR3 DNA: TGTGCCAGCAGTTTATCGAGGGGATTTGGCTACACCTTC
D gene: NA; V gene: TRBV4-1; clone size: NA; J gene: TRBJ2-1; CDR3 protein: CASSQVLVYNEQFF; CDR3 DNA: TGCGCCAGCAGCCAAGTTCTGGTTTACAATGAGCAGTTCTTC
D gene: TRBD1; V gene: TRBV27; clone size: NA; J gene: TRBJ2-5; CDR3 protein: CASSTDRVGKTQYF; CDR3 DNA: TGTGCCAGCAGTACGGACAGGGTCGGGAAGACCCAGTACTTC
D gene: NA; V gene: TRBV27; clone size: NA; J gene: TRBJ1-2; CDR3 protein: CASSLSRFYGYTF; CDR3 DNA: TGTGCCAGCAGTTTATCTCGGTTTTATGGCTACACCTTC
D gene: NA; V gene: TRBV6-1; clone size: NA; J gene: TRBJ2-5; CDR3 protein: CASTAGGGSETQYF; CDR3 DNA: TGTGCCAGCACCGCAGGAGGGGGTTCAGAGACCCAGTACTTC
D gene: NA; V gene: TRBV6-5; clone size: NA; J gene: TRBJ2-2; CDR3 protein: CASRRVSRGTGELFF; CDR3 DNA: TGTGCCAGCAGGAGGGTCTCTCGGGGCACCGGGGAGCTGTTTTTT
D gene: TRBD1; V gene: TRBV19; clone size: few; J gene: TRBJ1-5; CDR3 protein: CASSRQGNGNQPQHF; CDR3 DNA: TGTGCCAGTAGTAGACAGGGGAACGGCAATCAGCCCCAGCATTTT
D gene: NA; V gene: TRBV14; clone size: NA; J gene: TRBJ2-2; CDR3 protein: CASSQLGRELFF; CDR3 DNA: TGTGCCAGCAGCCAACTTGGCAGGGAGCTGTTTTTT
D gene: TRBD2; V gene: TRBV29-1; clone size: NA; J gene: TRBJ2-3; CDR3 protein: CSVTRGDRTDTQYF; CDR3 DNA: TGCAGCGTAACTCGGGGGGACCGCACAGATACGCAGTATTTT
D gene: TRBD2; V gene: TRBV5-1; clone size: NA; J gene: TRBJ2-3; CDR3 protein: CASRLAGVDTQYF; CDR3 DNA: TGCGCCAGCAGACTAGCGGGGGTTGATACGCAGTATTTT
D gene: NA; V gene: TRBV21-1; clone size: few; J gene: TRBJ2-1; CDR3 protein: CASSRKRQNEQFF; CDR3 DNA: TGTGCCAGCAGCAGAAAGAGACAGAATGAGCAGTTCTTC
D gene: NA; V gene: TRBV19; clone size: NA; J gene: TRBJ2-6; CDR3 protein: CASSILGANVLTF; CDR3 DNA: TGTGCCAGTAGTATACTTGGGGCCAACGTCCTGACTTTC
D gene: TRBD2; V gene: TRBV9; clone size: NA; J gene: TRBJ2-5; CDR3 protein: CASSPQTSGGETQYF; CDR3 DNA: TGTGCCAGCAGCCCTCAGACTAGCGGAGGGGAGACCCAGTACTTC
D gene: NA; V gene: TRBV6-5; clone size: NA; J gene: TRBJ2-7; CDR3 protein: CASSPLEWGPSEQYF; CDR3 DNA: TGTGCCAGCAGCCCCCTGGAGTGGGGGCCCTCCGAGCAGTACTTC
D gene: NA; V gene: TRBV11-2; clone size: NA; J gene: TRBJ2-5; CDR3 protein: CASSPGGRLQETQYF; CDR3 DNA: TGTGCCAGCAGCCCGGGGGGCCGACTCCAAGAGACCCAGTACTTC
D gene: NA; V gene: TRBV30; clone size: NA; J gene: TRBJ1-4; CDR3 protein: CAWSVRGNEKLFF; CDR3 DNA: TGTGCCTGGAGTGTCAGGGGAAATGAAAAACTGTTTTTT
D gene: NA; V gene: TRBV29-1; clone size: few; J gene: TRBJ2-2; CDR3 protein: CSVGVTGELFF; CDR3 DNA: TGCAGCGTTGGAGTGACCGGGGAGCTGTTTTTT
D gene: NA; V gene: TRBV29-1; clone size: few; J gene: TRBJ1-3; CDR3 protein: CSVERGAGSGNTIYF; CDR3 DNA: TGCAGCGTTGAAAGGGGGGCCGGCTCTGGAAACACCATATATTTT
D gene: NA; V gene: TRBV9; clone size: NA; J gene: TRBJ1-3; CDR3 protein: CASSVVGDGNTIYF; CDR3 DNA: TGTGCCAGCAGCGTAGTAGGGGACGGAAACACCATATATTTT
D gene: NA; V gene: TRBV4-2; clone size: NA; J gene: TRBJ2-3; CDR3 protein: CASSQTRGDNTDTQYF; CDR3 DNA: TGTGCCAGCAGCCAAACGCGGGGAGATAACACAGATACGCAGTATTTT
D gene: NA; V gene: TRBV29-1; clone size: NA; J gene: TRBJ2-5; CDR3 protein: CSVQLRGETQYF; CDR3 DNA: TGCAGCGTCCAGTTAAGGGGAGAGACCCAGTACTTC
D gene: NA; V gene: TRBV18; clone size: NA; J gene: TRBJ2-7; CDR3 protein: CASSPVGPVLYEQYF; CDR3 DNA: TGTGCCAGCTCACCAGTTGGACCCGTACTTTACGAGCAGTACTTC
D gene: NA; V gene: TRBV6-5; clone size: NA; J gene: TRBJ1-6; CDR3 protein: CAAGEQRNSPLHF; CDR3 DNA: TGTGCCGCAGGAGAACAGAGAAATTCACCCCTCCACTTT
D gene: NA; V gene: TRBV19; clone size: few; J gene: TRBJ1-4; CDR3 protein: CASNRDRREKLFF; CDR3 DNA: TGTGCCAGTAATCGGGATCGTAGGGAAAAACTGTTTTTT
D gene: NA; V gene: TRBV7-3; clone size: once; J gene: TRBJ2-4; CDR3 protein: CASSLAKENIQYF; CDR3 DNA: TGTGCCAGCAGCTTAGCCAAGGAAAACATTCAGTACTTC
D gene: TRBD1; V gene: TRBV29-1; clone size: NA; J gene: TRBJ1-2; CDR3 protein: CSVEGDSGGNYGYTF; CDR3 DNA: TGCAGCGTTGAAGGGGACAGCGGGGGTAACTATGGCTACACCTTC
D gene: NA; V gene: TRBV2; clone size: once; J gene: TRBJ1-5; CDR3 protein: CASRTREDSNQPQHF; CDR3 DNA: TGTGCCAGCAGGACCCGGGAGGATAGCAATCAGCCCCAGCATTTT
D gene: TRBD1; V gene: TRBV28; clone size: NA; J gene: TRBJ2-7; CDR3 protein: CASSGDSSYEQYF; CDR3 DNA: TGTGCCAGCAGTGGGGACAGCTCCTACGAGCAGTACTTC
D gene: NA; V gene: TRBV6-5; clone size: few; J gene: TRBJ1-1; CDR3 protein: CASTRDGYTEAFF; CDR3 DNA: TGTGCCAGCACCCGAGATGGCTACACTGAAGCTTTCTTT
D gene: NA; V gene: TRBV30; clone size: NA; J gene: TRBJ1-2; CDR3 protein: CAWSTGGGYTF; CDR3 DNA: TGTGCCTGGAGTACAGGAGGTGGCTACACCTTC
D gene: TRBD1; V gene: TRBV29-1; clone size: few; J gene: TRBJ2-1; CDR3 protein: CSVKGQGLYEQFF; CDR3 DNA: TGCAGCGTTAAGGGACAGGGACTTTATGAGCAGTTCTTC
D gene: NA; V gene: TRBV10-1; clone size: NA; J gene: TRBJ1-6; CDR3 protein: CASSPDRNSPLHF; CDR3 DNA: TGCGCCAGCAGTCCCGACAGGAATTCACCCCTCCACTTT
D gene: NA; V gene: TRBV11-3; clone size: NA; J gene: TRBJ2-3; CDR3 protein: CASSLGGLSSDTQYF; CDR3 DNA: TGTGCCAGCAGCTTAGGAGGACTCTCATCGGATACGCAGTATTTT
D gene: NA; V gene: TRBV30; clone size: NA; J gene: TRBJ2-5; CDR3 protein: CAWSVQMETQYF; CDR3 DNA: TGTGCCTGGAGTGTACAAATGGAGACCCAGTACTTC
D gene: NA; V gene: TRBV12-5; clone size: few; J gene: TRBJ2-5; CDR3 protein: CASGPGIGPQYF; CDR3 DNA: TGTGCTAGTGGCCCAGGGATCGGGCCGCAGTACTTC
D gene: NA; V gene: TRBV18; clone size: NA; J gene: TRBJ2-5; CDR3 protein: CASSQGLGETQYF; CDR3 DNA: TGTGCCAGCTCACAGGGGCTGGGAGAGACCCAGTACTTC
D gene: NA; V gene: TRBV6-5; clone size: few; J gene: TRBJ1-2; CDR3 protein: CASRLGASNYGYTF; CDR3 DNA: TGTGCCAGCCGTCTCGGGGCTTCGAACTATGGCTACACCTTC
D gene: NA; V gene: TRBV29-1; clone size: few; J gene: TRBJ1-2; CDR3 protein: CSVNSWVDGYTF; CDR3 DNA: TGCAGCGTTAACTCCTGGGTTGATGGCTACACCTTC
D gene: NA; V gene: TRBV5-1; clone size: few; J gene: TRBJ2-3; CDR3 protein: CASSLGDTQYF; CDR3 DNA: TGCGCCAGCAGCTTGGGAGATACGCAGTATTTT
D gene: TRBD1; V gene: TRBV29-1; clone size: NA; J gene: TRBJ2-7; CDR3 protein: CSPQTGDSYEQYF; CDR3 DNA: TGCAGCCCACAGACAGGGGATTCCTACGAGCAGTACTTC
D gene: NA; V gene: TRBV13; clone size: NA; J gene: TRBJ2-7; CDR3 protein: CASSPQGIVYEQYF; CDR3 DNA: TGTGCCAGCAGCCCCCAGGGGATAGTCTACGAGCAGTACTTC
D gene: TRBD2; V gene: TRBV9; clone size: NA; J gene: TRBJ2-3; CDR3 protein: CASSVVGLAGVTQYF; CDR3 DNA: TGTGCCAGCAGCGTAGTGGGACTAGCGGGCGTTACGCAGTATTTT
D gene: NA; V gene: TRBV29-1; clone size: NA; J gene: TRBJ2-7; CDR3 protein: CSVWGPGTKGYEQYF; CDR3 DNA: TGCAGCGTTTGGGGACCGGGAACTAAAGGGTACGAGCAGTACTTC